The 2 T cell receptor beta chains in this list originate from one sample, sequenced in a study of identical twins. TCRdb passed the 5' RACE reads through MiXCR, listing each CDR3 protein once. The sample has 260,000 or so distinct CDR3 sequences; 6.5% to 9% are singletons. These records were also assigned to another study, of yellow fever vaccine responses in identical twins.

Sequencing input: CD8+ T cells sorted from blood. Source of these receptors: a woman aged 18-29 years in good health.

This clonotype came up a few times. The chain links TRBV9 to TRBJ2-7, with 7 bases identical to TRBD1. This CDR3 spans 16 amino acids. The V segment lost 3 bases and the J segment 2 bases; nucleotides outside the gene matches: 11. Germline V gene sequence: CDR1 SGDLS, CDR2 YYNGEE. The CDR3 DNA reads as TGTGCCAGCAGCGCGGGTGAAGGGACAGCTCCCTACGAGCAGTACTTC. Translation: CASSAGEGTAPYEQYF.

This clonotype showed up just a few times. The chain uses TRBV5-1 and TRBJ2-3; TRBD1 matches at 7 bases. V lost 4 bases to trimming and J lost 0 bases; unmatched junction nucleotides: 5. Looked up from germline, CDR1 is SGHRS and CDR2 is YFSETQ. The CDR3 spans 15 residues. The CDR3 DNA is TGCGCCAGCAGCGCCTGGGACAGTAGCACAGATACGCAGTATTTT. It yields the protein CASSAWDSSTDTQYF. Drawing the rest from reference TRBV5-1 and TRBJ2-3, the complete variable domain is KAGVTQTPRYLIKTRGQQVTLSCSPISGHRSVSWYQQTPGQGLQFLFEYFSETQRNKGNFPGRFSGRQFSNSRSEMNVSTLELGDSALYLCASSAWDSSTDTQYFGPGTRLTVL.